The entry below describes one T cell receptor (beta chain). What it binds is not known. TCRdb called the 5' RACE reads again in MiXCR, with one record for every CDR3 protein. In the table there are hundreds of thousands of distinct CDR3 sequences, 25% to 30% of which are singletons. This sample stems from a study of T-cell memory formation after mild COVID-19. Study summary: Across donors, TCR clusters were largely donor specific.

Study-level findings and limits: Most CD4+ clones that shrank were in CM and EM, while CD8+ ones turned up in EMRA. Clones contracting day 15 to 85 were balanced CD4/CD8; later expanders leaned CD4+.

The clonotype comes from an adult woman who had mild COVID-19 (a few samples of this study predate the infection). Cell type and time point are not known. Sequencing used PBMCs or a T cell subset sorted from them (not recorded which).

The CDR3 bases are TGCGCCAGCAGCTCCGGACAGGGTCCGAATGAGCAGTTCTTC. As protein: CASSSGQGPNEQFF. This sequence joins TRBV5-1 and TRBJ2-1; 8 bases line up with TRBD1. Germline-derived CDR1 and CDR2 are SGHRS and YFSETQ. The V segment lost 3 bases and the J segment 7 bases; nucleotides outside the gene matches: 6. The CDR3 totals 14 residues.